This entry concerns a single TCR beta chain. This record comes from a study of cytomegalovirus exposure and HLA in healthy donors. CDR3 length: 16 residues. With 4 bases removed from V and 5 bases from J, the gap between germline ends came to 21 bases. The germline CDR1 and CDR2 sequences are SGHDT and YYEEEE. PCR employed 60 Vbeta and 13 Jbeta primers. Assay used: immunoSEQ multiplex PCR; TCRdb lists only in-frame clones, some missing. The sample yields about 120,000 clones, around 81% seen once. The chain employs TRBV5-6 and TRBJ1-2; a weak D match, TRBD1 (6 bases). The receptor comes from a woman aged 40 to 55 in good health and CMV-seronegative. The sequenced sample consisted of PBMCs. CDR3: CASSREGGSYKYGYTF. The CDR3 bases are TGTGCCAGCAGCAGGGAGGGGGGCTCGTATAAATATGGCTACACCTTC.